A single sample is the source of the 14 T cell receptor beta chains below, sequenced in a study of cytomegalovirus exposure and HLA in healthy donors. Vbeta (60) and Jbeta (13) primers were used in the PCR. The assay was immunoSEQ multiplex PCR, and TCRdb's table has in-frame clones only and misses some. The data show about 90,000 clones, with roughly 70% seen just once and 2.1% held by the top ten. Material for sequencing was PBMCs. These receptors were taken from a man aged 30 to 45 in good health and CMV-seronegative.

This chain connects TRBV10-3 to TRBJ2-6; 7 bases match TRBD1. This CDR3 comprises 16 residues. Trimming at V came to 7 bases and at J to 4 bases, leaving 10 bases not matched to a gene. The germline V gene has CDR1 ENHRY and CDR2 SYGVKD. CDR3 sequence reads: CAITNQGVTGANVLTF. CDR3 bases: TGTGCCATCACCAATCAGGGGGTAACAGGGGCCAACGTCCTGACTTTC.

The chain has TRBV5-1 and TRBJ2-7, with 10 bases matching TRBD1. Germline trimming cut 4 bases from V and 7 bases from J; bases unmatched to any gene: 5. The CDR3 runs to 13 residues. Per the germline V gene, CDR1 is SGHRS and CDR2 is YFSETQ. In DNA, the CDR3 is TGCGCCAGCAGCCGACAGGGGGCGAGTGAGCAGTACTTC. Protein: CASSRQGASEQYF.

The CDR3 spells CASSPPGLHEQFF. CDR3 DNA: TGTGCCAGCTCCCCCCCGGGACTGCATGAGCAGTTCTTC. The V call is TRBV18, the J call TRBJ2-1, with D possibly TRBD2 on 6 matching bases. Germline CDR1 reads KGHSH; CDR2 reads LQKENI. The CDR3 is 13 amino acids. Trimming took 6 bases from V and 8 from J, leaving 14 bases between them.

The genes are TRBV10-3 and TRBJ2-3; maybe TRBD1 (5 bases). From germline, CDR1 is ENHRY and CDR2 SYGVKD. This CDR3 comprises 14 residues. V lost 6 bases to trimming and J lost 0 bases, with 10 bases between them. The CDR3 region has the DNA TGTGCCATCAGACTGACAGATAGCACAGATACGCAGTATTTT. Residues: CAIRLTDSTDTQYF.

This clone has more than one count but fewer than ten. The rearrangement joins TRBV5-1 to TRBJ1-2, with 12 bases that match TRBD1. J lost 13 bases, V lost 3 bases, and 4 bases had no gene match. Per germline, CDR1 SGHRS and CDR2 YFSETQ. The CDR3 contains 12 residues. The CDR3: CASSSGQGAPTF. CDR3 bases: TGCGCCAGCAGCTCGGGACAGGGGGCCCCCACCTTC.

V gene TRBV5-1 combines with J gene TRBJ2-7, with TRBD2 identical over 13 bases. Looked up from germline, CDR1 is SGHRS and CDR2 is YFSETQ. V gave up 0 bases and J gave up 3 bases; unmatched junction bases: 0. The CDR3 is 15 amino acids. DNA for the CDR3: TGCGCCAGCAGCTTGGGACTAGCGGGGGGCTACGAGCAGTACTTC. Protein: CASSLGLAGGYEQYF.

The chain links TRBV27 to TRBJ2-7, with a weak D call TRBD2 (6 bases). From germline, CDR1 is MNHEY and CDR2 SMNVEV (reference sequence). The V end lost 3 bases, the J end lost 3 bases, and 12 bases lay between the germline ends. The CDR3 has 14 residues. The chain's CDR3 is CASSFRDSGYEQYF. CDR3 in DNA: TGTGCCAGCAGTTTCCGGGACTCGGGCTACGAGCAGTACTTC.

The genes are TRBV9 and TRBJ1-5; TRBD1 matches at 7 bases. The CDR3 length is 13 residues. Trimming took 7 bases from V and 3 from J; bases not matched to a gene: 4. Looked up from germline, CDR1 is SGDLS and CDR2 is YYNGEE. The chain's CDR3 is CASGTGVNQPQHF. The CDR3, as DNA: TGTGCCAGCGGAACAGGGGTCAATCAGCCCCAGCATTTT.

The CDR3 region is CSVAQGAGDTQYF. DNA of the CDR3: TGCAGCGTGGCCCAGGGGGCAGGGGATACGCAGTATTTT. This chain links TRBV29-1 with TRBJ2-3; 8 nucleotides agree with TRBD1. There are 13 residues in the CDR3. The germline V gene has CDR1 SQVTM and CDR2 ANQGSEA. V was clipped by 6 bases and J by 6 bases; unmatched bases: 8.

In this sample, this clone turned up a few times. This chain connects TRBV4-2 to TRBJ1-4, with TRBD1 as a possible D gene (6 bases). V lost 2 bases to trimming and J lost 8 bases, with 30 bases between them. The CDR3 length is 20 residues. The germline CDR1 and CDR2 sequences are LGHNA and YNFKEQ. This CDR3 is CASSQPYGGGRGGEREKLFF. In DNA form, the CDR3 reads TGTGCCAGCAGCCAACCTTATGGCGGGGGAAGGGGGGGCGAGAGAGAAAAACTGTTTTTT.

This chain connects TRBV5-4 to TRBJ2-3; 8 nucleotides agree with TRBD2. V dropped 4 bases and J dropped 0; count of bases not matched to a gene: 4. The CDR3 loop spans 15 amino acids. The V gene's germline CDR1 is SGHNT and CDR2 YYREEE (reference sequence). The CDR3 protein is CASSQSGGSTDTQYF. The CDR3 coding sequence is TGTGCCAGCAGCCAAAGCGGGGGCAGCACAGATACGCAGTATTTT.

The CDR3: CASSASGAYNEQFF. The CDR3 DNA sequence: TGTGCCAGCTCGGCGAGCGGAGCCTACAATGAGCAGTTCTTC. The V call is TRBV28, the J call TRBJ2-1; tentatively, D is TRBD2 (5 bases). This CDR3 has 14 residues. Trimming shortened V by 8 bases and J by 2 bases, and 13 bases separated the two germline ends. Germline CDR1 MDHEN, CDR2 SYDVKM.

The chain uses TRBV15 and TRBJ2-4; 8 bases agree with TRBD2. CDR3 size: 17 residues. J was trimmed by 1 base and V by 3 bases; bases with no gene match: 8. Germline V gene data show CDR1 as LNHNV and CDR2 as YYDKDF (reference sequence). Here the CDR3 DNA reads TGTGCCACCAGCAGTTACGTCATAGCGGGGGCCAAAAACATTCAGTACTTC. It translates to CATSSYVIAGAKNIQYF.

The chain carries TRBV5-1 and TRBJ1-2; D gene uncertain. The V end was cut by 4 bases, the J end by 3 bases, with 10 bases between. Per the germline V gene, CDR1 is SGHRS and CDR2 is YFSETQ. The CDR3 extends over 13 amino acids. The CDR3 DNA is TGCGCCAGCAGCAGGAGAGGCGACTATGGCTACACCTTC. This gives the protein CASSRRGDYGYTF.